These T cell receptor beta chains were read from a single sample in a study of post-analysis software for immune sequencing data. MiXCR, run by TCRdb on the PCR reads, gives a single entry per CDR3 protein. In the table there are around 770,000 distinct CDR3 sequences, about 43% of which are singletons. The material sequenced was blood. The receptors come from a girl aged 5 to 17 with multiple sclerosis. The CDR3 runs from the conserved cysteine through the conserved F or W. Each record gives: V gene, D gene, CDR3 protein. D genes are given only for firm matches.

v_call: TRBV4-2; d_call: NA; cdr3_aa: CASSRSSEQYF
v_call: TRBV11-3; d_call: NA; cdr3_aa: CASSLDGIGTENEKLFF
v_call: TRBV6-1; d_call: TRBD1; cdr3_aa: CASTLTDREYRQPQHF
v_call: TRBV4-2; d_call: NA; cdr3_aa: CASSQILHQPQHF
v_call: TRBV12-3/TRBV12-4; d_call: TRBD2; cdr3_aa: CASIAGAYNEQFF
v_call: TRBV4-3; d_call: TRBD1; cdr3_aa: CASSQDGDRKDEQYF
v_call: TRBV6-5; d_call: TRBD1; cdr3_aa: CASSSFMGQAHYGYTF
v_call: TRBV4-3; d_call: TRBD2; cdr3_aa: CASSQEPSGRAYNEQFF
v_call: TRBV7-2; d_call: NA; cdr3_aa: CASSLAWTASSTDTRYF
v_call: TRBV13; d_call: NA; cdr3_aa: CASSLRFRETQYF
v_call: TRBV7-2; d_call: TRBD1; cdr3_aa: CASSLEGPDRGSYEQYF
v_call: TRBV7-9; d_call: TRBD2; cdr3_aa: CASSAGLAAPNEQFF
v_call: TRBV20-1; d_call: TRBD1; cdr3_aa: CSASQRTGRLDNEQFF
v_call: TRBV20-1; d_call: TRBD1; cdr3_aa: CSARPTGAETQYF
v_call: TRBV20-1; d_call: NA; cdr3_aa: CSAREASGAYNEQFF
v_call: TRBV15; d_call: NA; cdr3_aa: CATNEGVADTQYF
v_call: TRBV11-2; d_call: NA; cdr3_aa: CASSSSKETQYF
v_call: TRBV15; d_call: NA; cdr3_aa: CATSRSNEQFF
v_call: TRBV7-3; d_call: TRBD1; cdr3_aa: CASSMTGGMNTEAFF
v_call: TRBV30; d_call: TRBD2; cdr3_aa: CAWSVRDYPGETQYF
v_call: TRBV5-6; d_call: TRBD1; cdr3_aa: CASSTGGAYNSPLHF
v_call: TRBV13; d_call: TRBD1; cdr3_aa: CASSSWGQGDYGYTF
v_call: TRBV7-8; d_call: NA; cdr3_aa: CASFTGKETQYF
v_call: TRBV10-3; d_call: NA; cdr3_aa: CAVSTSYEQYF
v_call: TRBV7-9; d_call: TRBD1; cdr3_aa: CASSLPGGTGVDEQFF
v_call: TRBV20-1; d_call: TRBD2; cdr3_aa: CSAGERGSGRDEQFF
v_call: TRBV20-1; d_call: NA; cdr3_aa: CSARGLVGPGELFF
v_call: TRBV7-3; d_call: NA; cdr3_aa: CASSFTSGNEQFF
v_call: TRBV6-4; d_call: TRBD1; cdr3_aa: CASSPRDRAYNEQYF
v_call: TRBV11-3; d_call: NA; cdr3_aa: CASSLQRRDTEAFF
v_call: TRBV15; d_call: TRBD1; cdr3_aa: CATSRGENRGIGYTF
v_call: TRBV6-2/TRBV6-3; d_call: TRBD2; cdr3_aa: CASRIFGSGRGYNEQFF
v_call: TRBV2; d_call: NA; cdr3_aa: CASSVGQQSTDTQYF
v_call: TRBV4-3; d_call: TRBD1; cdr3_aa: CASSQGRTGGNEQYF
v_call: TRBV12-3/TRBV12-4; d_call: TRBD1; cdr3_aa: CASSSDRGGDSPLHF
v_call: TRBV7-2; d_call: NA; cdr3_aa: CASSLAPLDPYEQYF
v_call: TRBV20-1; d_call: NA; cdr3_aa: CSARERGMGSPLHF
v_call: TRBV3-1; d_call: TRBD1; cdr3_aa: CASRDRAPLSGANVLTF
v_call: TRBV7-2; d_call: NA; cdr3_aa: CASSFGGAPDTQYF
v_call: TRBV7-2; d_call: NA; cdr3_aa: CASLRVTDTQYF
v_call: TRBV20-1; d_call: TRBD2; cdr3_aa: CSAKPGLAQETQYF
v_call: TRBV2; d_call: TRBD2; cdr3_aa: CASSDSRLAGNYNEQFF
v_call: TRBV20-1; d_call: NA; cdr3_aa: CSAPRRGYEQFF
v_call: TRBV5-1; d_call: NA; cdr3_aa: CASSLSGGQFF
v_call: TRBV6-1; d_call: NA; cdr3_aa: CASSEEWNILSYEQYF
v_call: TRBV2; d_call: TRBD1; cdr3_aa: CASDREYEQYF
v_call: TRBV12-3/TRBV12-4; d_call: NA; cdr3_aa: CASSQTRGNSPLHF
v_call: TRBV19; d_call: NA; cdr3_aa: CASTAIGSWGDEQFF
v_call: TRBV12-3/TRBV12-4; d_call: NA; cdr3_aa: CASSSRTLAKNIQYF
v_call: TRBV7-9; d_call: TRBD2; cdr3_aa: CASSFSGLAGGEQYF
v_call: TRBV20-1; d_call: TRBD1; cdr3_aa: CSARGGTGDPVETQYF
v_call: TRBV24-1; d_call: NA; cdr3_aa: CATSDLTPGGNEQFF
v_call: TRBV9; d_call: NA; cdr3_aa: CASSVDGGSQQPQHF
v_call: TRBV29-1; d_call: NA; cdr3_aa: CSVGAGGGYTF
v_call: TRBV6-5; d_call: NA; cdr3_aa: CASRQGWTGELFF
v_call: TRBV9; d_call: NA; cdr3_aa: CASSVGPSGAIYGYTF